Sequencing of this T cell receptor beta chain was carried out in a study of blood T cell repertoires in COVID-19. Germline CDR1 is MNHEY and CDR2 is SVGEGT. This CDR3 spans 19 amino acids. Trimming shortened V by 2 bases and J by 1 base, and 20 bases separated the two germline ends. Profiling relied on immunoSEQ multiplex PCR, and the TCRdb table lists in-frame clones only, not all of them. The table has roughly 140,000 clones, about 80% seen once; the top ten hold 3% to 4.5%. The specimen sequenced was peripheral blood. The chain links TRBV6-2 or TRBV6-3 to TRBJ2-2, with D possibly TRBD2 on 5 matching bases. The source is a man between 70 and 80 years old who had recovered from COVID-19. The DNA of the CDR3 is TGTGCCAGCAGTTACAGTTCTGGCGGAGGATCATTGAACACCGGGGAGCTGTTTTTT. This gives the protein CASSYSSGGGSLNTGELFF.